These 16 T cell receptor beta chains came from one sample sequenced in a study of vaccination and CD4 T cells after COVID-19. Cultured CD4+ T-cell DNA underwent Oncomine TCR Beta short-read sequencing. Using its own MiXCR run on the PCR reads, TCRdb lists one record per CDR3 protein. There are around 10,000 distinct CDR3 sequences in the sample; roughly 66% occur only once, and under 8.5% lies in the top ten. Treatment of the sample: roughly nine-day PBMC culture with coronavirus spike peptide pools or control peptides (ViraFEST assay). No antigens are known for them. Sequenced input: CD4+ T cells from blood, cultured in vitro. Every receptor here comes from a human donor who had recovered from COVID-19.

The V call is TRBV6-5, the J call TRBJ2-2; 10 bases line up with TRBD2. This CDR3 is 16 amino acids long. From germline, CDR1 is MNHEY and CDR2 SVGAGI. Losses at the gene ends were 2 bases for V and 1 base for J; bases not matched to a gene: 1. The CDR3 loop reads CASSYRTSGNTGELFF. DNA of the CDR3: TGTGCCAGCAGTTACCGGACTAGCGGGAACACCGGGGAGCTGTTTTTT.

The chain uses TRBV20-1 and TRBJ2-1, with D maybe TRBD2 (7 bases). The CDR3 runs to 12 residues. Trimming took 1 base from V and 10 from J, leaving 11 bases between them. The germline V gene has CDR1 DFQATT and CDR2 SNEGSKA (reference sequence). The CDR3 reads CSARVGGREQFF. The DNA of the CDR3 is TGCAGTGCTAGAGTCGGGGGGCGGGAGCAGTTCTTC.

The chain couples TRBV20-1 to TRBJ1-5; D is ambiguous. The CDR3 has 15 residues. V was pared by 2 bases and J by 2 bases, with 13 bases between. Germline CDR1 is DFQATT and CDR2 is SNEGSKA (reference sequence). Written as DNA, the CDR3 is TGCAGTGCTAGACTGGACGGCGGGCGCAATCAGCCCCAGCATTTT. Amino acids: CSARLDGGRNQPQHF.

There are a few counts of this clonotype. The rearrangement links TRBV11-3 to TRBJ1-2; no clear D. Deletions cut 3 bases from V and 3 bases from J, with 8 bases between. This CDR3 has 13 amino acids. Germline CDR1 is SGHNT and CDR2 is YENEEA. The CDR3 protein is CASSFGQHYGYTF. DNA of the CDR3: TGTGCCAGCAGCTTCGGGCAGCACTATGGCTACACCTTC.

This clonotype has only a few counts. The CDR3 DNA follows: TGCAGTGCTAGTCCTCACTCTGATAATATTCAGCCCCAGCATTTT. It specifies CSASPHSDNIQPQHF. J is TRBJ1-5 and V is TRBV20-1, with D unclear. The CDR3 length is 15 residues. V was pared by 3 bases and J by 6 bases, with 18 bases between. The germline gives CDR1 DFQATT, CDR2 SNEGSKA (reference sequence).

The chain combines TRBV6-4 with TRBJ2-5, with D possibly matching TRBD1 (8 bases). This CDR3 region has 16 residues. Trimming removed 3 bases from V and 5 bases from J, with 19 bases in between. The germline CDR1 and CDR2 sequences are MRHNA and SNTAGT. CDR3 coding DNA: TGTGCCAGCAGTGAAGGGACAGGCCCGGGGGGTGAGACCCAGTACTTC. Translation gives CASSEGTGPGGETQYF.

V gene TRBV20-1 combines with J gene TRBJ1-5; 7 positions agree with TRBD1. The CDR3 consists of 15 residues. The V gene's germline CDR1 is DFQATT and CDR2 SNEGSKA (reference sequence). Trimming removed 3 bases from V and 4 bases from J; junction bases left unmatched: 9. The CDR3 DNA reads TGCAGTGCTAGTCGGACAGGTTTCCAGAATCAGCCCCAGCATTTT. Translating it yields CSASRTGFQNQPQHF.

This chain connects TRBV12-3 or TRBV12-4 to TRBJ2-3, with TRBD2 matching over 11 bases. The CDR3 totals 16 residues. The V gene end was trimmed by 5 bases and the J gene end by 1 base; junction bases not matched to a gene: 5. CDR3 nucleotides: TGTGCCAGCAGTCCGGTAGCGGGAGGGCGCACAGATACGCAGTATTTT. Translation gives CASSPVAGGRTDTQYF.

By share, this clonotype counts as medium-sized. The chain employs TRBV28 and TRBJ1-2, with D possibly TRBD1 on 6 matching bases. CDR1 is MDHEN, CDR2 SYDVKM, per germline. Trimming took off 5 bases at V and 3 bases at J, with 13 bases between the two ends. This CDR3 comprises 14 residues. Here the CDR3 DNA reads TGTGCCAGCAGTCTCACAGGGTCCCACTATGGCTACACCTTC. Translation: CASSLTGSHYGYTF.

The gene calls are TRBV6-1 and TRBJ1-1, with 10 bases that match TRBD1. This CDR3 spans 14 amino acids. The germline gives CDR1 MNHNS, CDR2 SASEGT. V lost 5 bases, J lost 1 base, and 1 base stayed unmatched. The DNA of the CDR3 is TGTGCCAGCAGTCGGGACAGGGGGAACACTGAAGCTTTCTTT. Its protein product is CASSRDRGNTEAFF.

The CDR3 loop is CASSFTGWGTEAFF. CDR3 nucleotides: TGTGCCAGCAGTTTCACAGGATGGGGCACTGAAGCTTTCTTT. The chain couples TRBV6-5 to TRBJ1-1, with a possible D match to TRBD1 (5 bases). In germline, CDR1 is MNHEY, CDR2 SVGAGI. The CDR3 totals 14 residues. V was shortened by 4 bases and J by 4 bases, with 13 bases between the two germline ends.

This clonotype was seen just once. The rearrangement uses TRBV20-1 and TRBJ2-4, with D possibly matching TRBD2 (5 bases). The V gene's germline CDR1 is DFQATT and CDR2 SNEGSKA (reference sequence). CDR3 length: 15 residues. The V gene lost 5 bases and the J gene lost 5 bases, with 19 bases spanning the gap. In nucleotides, the CDR3 is TGCAGTGCTCAGAGATCGGGGAGCCGAGAAAACATTCAGTACTTC. Its protein is CSAQRSGSRENIQYF.

This clonotype was found a few times. The V and J genes are TRBV7-2 and TRBJ1-2, with 7 bases lining up with TRBD1. The germline V gene encodes CDR1 SGHTA and CDR2 FQGNSA. The V segment lost 3 bases and the J segment 8 bases; nucleotides outside the gene matches: 9. The CDR3 runs to 14 residues. CDR3 nucleotides: TGTGCCAGCAGCTTTGGACAGGTCGGGAACGGCTACACCTTC. It specifies CASSFGQVGNGYTF.

Within the sample, this clonotype is large. The chain combines TRBV20-1 with TRBJ1-5, with D unresolved. CDR1 is DFQATT, CDR2 SNEGSKA, per germline (reference sequence). The CDR3 sequence is 12 residues long. V was shortened by 5 bases and J by 3 bases, with 8 bases between the two germline ends. The CDR3 DNA sequence: TGCAGTGCTCGACCAACCAATCAGCCCCAGCATTTT. It yields the protein CSARPTNQPQHF.

The chain is built from TRBV6-1 and TRBJ2-7; D is unclear. V lost 7 bases and J lost 0, with 13 bases in between. The CDR3 totals 14 residues. The germline CDR1 and CDR2 sequences are MNHNS and SASEGT. CDR3 nucleotide sequence: TGTGCCAGCAAACCGGTAACGAGCTCCTACGAGCAGTACTTC. Protein: CASKPVTSSYEQYF.

The CDR3 sequence: CASSSGGYRLNYGYTF. In nucleotides, the CDR3 is TGTGCCAGCAGTTCCGGGGGATACCGGCTTAACTATGGCTACACCTTC. The chain uses TRBV7-2 and TRBJ1-2, with D possibly being TRBD1 (5 bases). The length of the CDR3 is 16 residues. V lost 6 bases and J lost 1, with 18 bases in between. Germline loops: CDR1 SGHTA, CDR2 FQGNSA.